These 30 T cell receptor beta chains share one sample of origin, sequenced in a study of T cell changes during pregnancy in multiple sclerosis. The repertoire was sequenced with immunoSEQ multiplex PCR; TCRdb's copy has only in-frame clones and lacks some. The data hold approximately 49,000 clones, with roughly 88% observed a single time. The specimen was CD4+ T cells from peripheral blood mononuclear cells, collected in the second trimester of pregnancy. All receptors come from a female donor with multiple sclerosis, enrolled in a pregnancy study.

The genes are TRBV19 and TRBJ1-5, with D possibly being TRBD1 (5 bases). The germline CDR1 and CDR2 sequences are LNHDA and SQIVND (reference sequence). This CDR3 region has 14 residues. Trimming left V 10 bases short and J 5 bases short, with 18 bases between. DNA for the CDR3: TGTGCCACCAGCGTCGACAGCACCTATCAGCCCCAGCATTTT. Amino acid sequence: CATSVDSTYQPQHF.

This chain uses TRBV2 with TRBJ1-1; TRBD1 matches 7 bases. Per germline, CDR1 SNHLY and CDR2 FYNNEI. The trim removed 6 bases at V and 0 bases at J, leaving 7 bases unmatched. This CDR3 is built from 15 residues. CDR3 sequence reads: CASSAGGAMNTEAFF. CDR3 DNA: TGTGCCAGCAGCGCAGGGGGAGCAATGAACACTGAAGCTTTCTTT.

The V call is TRBV2, the J call TRBJ2-3, with a tentative D call TRBD2 (6 bases). Germline CDR1 reads SNHLY; CDR2 reads FYNNEI. The CDR3 is 15 residues long. V lost 6 bases and J 5 bases, leaving 18 bases between the germline ends. CDR3 nucleotides: TGTGCCAGCAGCCTCGGACTATCTGATAGAGATACGCAGTATTTT. It encodes CASSLGLSDRDTQYF.

The rearrangement joins TRBV28 to TRBJ2-5; D is possibly TRBD2 (6 bases). The CDR3 is 15 amino acids. Trimming took 5 bases from V and 3 from J, leaving 16 bases between them. Germline-derived CDR1 and CDR2 are MDHEN and SYDVKM. CDR3 sequence (DNA): TGTGCCAGCAGTCCACCCCTGGACTATAAAGAGACCCAGTACTTC. It is translated as CASSPPLDYKETQYF.

The chain combines TRBV5-4 with TRBJ1-2; TRBD1 might be the D (6 bases). Germline CDR1 is SGHNT and CDR2 is YYREEE (reference sequence). The CDR3 is 15 residues long. V was cut by 1 base and J by 6 bases, with 16 bases left in between. CDR3 nucleotides: TGTGCCAGCAGCTTGATGAAACAGGGAAATCATGGCTACACCTTC. Its translation is CASSLMKQGNHGYTF.

CDR3: CASSSLLSYEQYF. The CDR3 bases are TGTGCCAGCAGCTCTCTCCTCTCCTACGAGCAGTACTTC. The chain has TRBV7-3 and TRBJ2-7; D unclear. Germline CDR1 reads SGHTA; CDR2 reads FQGTGA. The V and J ends lost 4 bases and 0 bases respectively, with 7 bases between them. CDR3 length equals 13 residues. Combining the CDR3 with reference TRBV7-3 and TRBJ2-7 gives the whole variable domain GAGVSQTPSNKVTEKGKYVELRCDPISGHTALYWYRQSLGQGPEFLIYFQGTGAADDSGLPNDRFFAVRPEGSVSTLKIQRTERGDSAVYLCASSSLLSYEQYFGPGTRLTVT.

J is TRBJ2-7 and V is TRBV10-1; the match to TRBD1 covers 11 bases. Germline V gene lookup returns CDR1 WNHNN and CDR2 SYGVQD (reference sequence). This CDR3 is 14 amino acids long. Germline trimming cut 7 bases from V and 6 bases from J; bases unmatched to any gene: 8. CDR3 sequence (DNA): TGCGCCAGCAACGATAGGACAGGGGGCGCCGAGCAGTACTTC. Amino acid sequence: CASNDRTGGAEQYF.

V is TRBV19 and J is TRBJ1-2; the match to TRBD1 covers 7 bases. Germline CDR1 and CDR2: LNHDA and SQIVND (reference sequence). This CDR3 comprises 13 residues. With 6 bases clipped from V and 6 bases from J, the junction kept 7 bases outside the gene matches. This CDR3 is CASRNDRDNGYTF. In DNA, the CDR3 is TGTGCCAGTAGGAACGACAGGGACAATGGCTACACCTTC.

This clone was observed a single time. The chain combines TRBV28 with TRBJ2-1; 7 bases are shared with TRBD1. Germline trimming cut 7 bases from V and 7 bases from J; bases unmatched to any gene: 10. CDR3 length: 14 residues. Germline CDR1 and CDR2: MDHEN and SYDVKM. Here the CDR3 reads CASTSDRVRNEQFF. CDR3 DNA: TGTGCCAGCACCTCCGACAGGGTGAGGAATGAGCAGTTCTTC. The entire variable domain, with the rest obtained from reference TRBV28 and TRBJ2-1, is as follows: DVKVTQSSRYLVKRTGEKVFLECVQDMDHENMFWYRQDPGLGLRLIYFSYDVKMKEKGDIPEGYSVSREKKERFSLILESASTNQTSMYLCASTSDRVRNEQFFGPGTRLTVL.

This chain links TRBV19 with TRBJ2-3, with a possible D match to TRBD2 (5 bases). The V and J ends lost 3 bases and 6 bases respectively, with 7 bases between them. The germline gives CDR1 LNHDA, CDR2 SQIVND (reference sequence). The CDR3 runs 12 residues. CDR3 region: CASSISVDTQYF. CDR3 in DNA: TGTGCCAGTAGTATTAGCGTTGATACGCAGTATTTT.

This clone was recorded only once. J is TRBJ1-5 and V is TRBV28; 7 bases are a match to TRBD1. The junction had 5 bases not matched to a gene; V was cut back by 3 bases and J by 3 bases. The germline V gene encodes CDR1 MDHEN and CDR2 SYDVKM. The CDR3 consists of 15 residues. CDR3 coding DNA: TGTGCCAGCAGTTTCGGGGACAGCCTCAATCAGCCCCAGCATTTT. Translated, it gives CASSFGDSLNQPQHF.

This clone has just a few counts. The V gene is TRBV4-1, the J gene TRBJ1-1, with TRBD1 identical over 7 bases. Germline loops: CDR1 MGHRA, CDR2 YSYEKL. Trimming at V came to 3 bases and at J to 8 bases, leaving 21 bases not matched to a gene. The CDR3 has 18 residues. The CDR3 DNA sequence: TGCGCCAGCAGCCATCCTCGGACAGGACCGTCTTCCCTAATGGAAGCTTTCTTT. Its translation: CASSHPRTGPSSLMEAFF.

The DNA of the CDR3 is TGTGCCTGGAGTGGGACTAGCGGAGATACGCAGTATTTT. Translation: CAWSGTSGDTQYF. The chain has TRBV30 and TRBJ2-3, with TRBD2 identical over 10 bases. After removal of 1 base from V and 5 bases from J, the junction contained 0 bases not matched to a gene. CDR1 is GTSNPN, CDR2 SVGIG, per germline (reference sequence). CDR3 size: 13 residues.

The chain employs TRBV5-1 and TRBJ1-1; a weak D match, TRBD1 (6 bases). The germline V and J ends were trimmed by 0 bases and 2 bases, with 11 bases remaining between them. CDR3 length: 15 residues. Per the germline V gene, CDR1 is SGHRS and CDR2 is YFSETQ. The CDR3: CASSLVDRDNTEAFF. CDR3 DNA: TGCGCCAGCAGCTTGGTGGACAGAGACAACACTGAAGCTTTCTTT.

The chain is built from TRBV7-2 and TRBJ1-1; a weak D match, TRBD1 (5 bases). The CDR3 is 11 amino acids. The germline gives CDR1 SGHTA, CDR2 FQGNSA. With 1 base removed from V and 8 bases from J, the gap between germline ends came to 5 bases. The CDR3 region has the DNA TGTGCCAGCAGCTTAGGGGGCGAAGCTTTCTTT. Protein sequence: CASSLGGEAFF.

The V call is TRBV27, the J call TRBJ2-1, with a possible D match to TRBD2 (6 bases). Per germline, CDR1 MNHEY and CDR2 SMNVEV (reference sequence). The CDR3 has 15 residues. Trimming stripped 6 bases from V and 0 bases from J, with 12 bases between. The CDR3 region is CASSMDYSSYNEQFF. The CDR3 DNA reads TGTGCCAGCAGCATGGACTATAGCTCCTACAATGAGCAGTTCTTC.

This clone was observed a single time. The chain carries TRBV2 and TRBJ1-5, with D perhaps matching TRBD1 (6 bases). The CDR3 has 13 amino acids. V lost 8 bases to trimming and J lost 3 bases, with 11 bases between them. From germline, CDR1 is SNHLY and CDR2 FYNNEI. The CDR3 nucleotides are TGTGCCAGCGTTACAGGGCCCAATCAGCCCCAGCATTTT. This translates into CASVTGPNQPQHF.

The chain uses TRBV29-1 and TRBJ1-5; 8 bases are a match to TRBD1. The CDR3 totals 13 residues. The V gene's germline CDR1 is SQVTM and CDR2 ANQGSEA. V gave up 5 bases and J gave up 5 bases; unmatched junction bases: 5. This CDR3 reads CSVRGQGDQPQHF. The CDR3 DNA follows: TGCAGCGTTCGCGGACAGGGTGATCAGCCCCAGCATTTT.

This clone showed up just once. The junction departs from the called germline gene at one end, perhaps through a read error. The chain links TRBV5-1 to TRBJ1-2; D gene unclear. Looked up from germline, CDR1 is SGHRS and CDR2 is YFSETQ. CDR3 size: 15 residues. The CDR3 loop reads CASSLSSRDDGGKAF. The CDR3, as DNA: TGCGCCAGCAGCCTAAGCAGCCGGGATGACGGAGGCAAGGCCTTC.

Of note for this clone: The same CDR3 also results from other DNA sequences found in this sample. The chain joins TRBV5-1 to TRBJ2-3, with D possibly TRBD2 on 6 matching bases. Deletions cut 0 bases from V and 2 bases from J, with 10 bases between. The CDR3 consists of 15 residues. The germline V gene has CDR1 SGHRS and CDR2 YFSETQ. CDR3 in amino acids: CASSLAGATTDTQYF. The CDR3 nucleotides are TGCGCCAGCAGCTTGGCGGGAGCTACCACAGATACGCAGTATTTT.

The V and J genes are TRBV5-1 and TRBJ2-3; possible D gene TRBD2, 6 bases. Trimming shortened V by 2 bases and J by 2 bases, and 15 bases separated the two germline ends. The germline V gene encodes CDR1 SGHRS and CDR2 YFSETQ. This CDR3 spans 16 amino acids. DNA for the CDR3: TGCGCCAGCAGCTTTGGGTCGGGAGTCCCCACAGATACGCAGTATTTT. It specifies CASSFGSGVPTDTQYF.

The V and J genes are TRBV28 and TRBJ1-1; D is ambiguous. V lost 4 bases and J 2 bases, leaving 8 bases between the germline ends. CDR1 is MDHEN and CDR2 is SYDVKM in the germline V gene. CDR3 length: 13 residues. In nucleotides, the CDR3 is TGTGCCAGCAGTTACATGGTTAACACTGAAGCTTTCTTT. It encodes CASSYMVNTEAFF.

This clone was detected only once. V is TRBV5-4 and J is TRBJ2-5; a weak D match, TRBD2 (6 bases). The CDR3 is 15 residues long. Trimming shortened V by 3 bases and J by 3 bases, and 15 bases separated the two germline ends. The germline V gene encodes CDR1 SGHNT and CDR2 YYREEE (reference sequence). Written as DNA, the CDR3 is TGTGCCAGCAGCTGGGGGGTTGTGGCGGAAGAGACCCAGTACTTC. Its protein product is CASSWGVVAEETQYF. The variable domain in full, completed from reference TRBV5-4 and TRBJ2-5, reads ETGVTQSPTHLIKTRGQQVTLRCSSQSGHNTVSWYQQALGQGPQFIFQYYREEENGRGNFPPRFSGLQFPNYSSELNVNALELDDSALYLCASSWGVVAEETQYFGPGTRLLVL.

V gene TRBV4-1 combines with J gene TRBJ2-5; D perhaps matches TRBD1 (6 bases). This CDR3 is built from 15 residues. From germline, CDR1 is MGHRA and CDR2 YSYEKL. Trimming shortened V by 2 bases and J by 4 bases, and 14 bases separated the two germline ends. CDR3 bases: TGCGCCAGCAGCCAAAGGCTCAGGGGTGGAGAGACCCAGTACTTC. This sequence encodes CASSQRLRGGETQYF.

This rearrangement joins TRBV5-5 to TRBJ1-1; 7 positions match TRBD1. The trim removed 1 base at V and 1 base at J, leaving 4 bases unmatched. Germline-derived CDR1 and CDR2 are SGHKS and YYEKEE (reference sequence). The CDR3 is 15 amino acids. This CDR3 reads CASSLMPGGNTEAFF. Here the CDR3 DNA reads TGTGCCAGCAGCTTGATGCCAGGGGGGAACACTGAAGCTTTCTTT.

V usage is TRBV5-1 and J usage is TRBJ2-5, with a possible D match to TRBD1 (5 bases). V lost 0 bases to trimming and J lost 2 bases, with 5 bases between them. The CDR3 loop spans 13 amino acids. Germline CDR1 reads SGHRS; CDR2 reads YFSETQ. Here the CDR3 reads CASSLGQQETQYF. CDR3 DNA sequence: TGCGCCAGCAGCTTGGGACAGCAAGAGACCCAGTACTTC.

This chain connects TRBV6-1 to TRBJ2-2; 9 bases line up with TRBD1. Germline V gene lookup returns CDR1 MNHNS and CDR2 SASEGT. Trimming at V came to 6 bases and at J to 5 bases, leaving 7 bases not matched to a gene. This CDR3 comprises 15 residues. The DNA for the CDR3 is TGTGCCAGCAGGCCTGACAGGGGGATTACCGGGGAGCTGTTTTTT. Its translation: CASRPDRGITGELFF.

The chain combines TRBV6-9 with TRBJ2-1; 12 nucleotides line up with TRBD2. Trimming at V came to 2 bases and at J to 5 bases, leaving 4 bases not matched to a gene. The CDR3 runs to 16 residues. Germline loops: CDR1 MNHGY, CDR2 SVAAGI. Here the CDR3 reads CASSYLTSGSHNEQFF. CDR3 DNA sequence: TGTGCCAGCAGTTATCTGACTAGCGGGAGCCACAATGAGCAGTTCTTC.

The chain links TRBV6-1 to TRBJ2-5, with 10 bases that match TRBD2. V trimming: 1 base; J trimming: 2 bases; junction bases outside the gene matches: 10. Germline values: CDR1 MNHNS, CDR2 SASEGT. The CDR3 extends over 18 amino acids. CDR3 protein: CASSEVSSGSPQQETQYF. Here the CDR3 DNA reads TGTGCCAGCAGTGAAGTCTCTAGCGGGAGTCCTCAACAAGAGACCCAGTACTTC.

The chain carries TRBV9 and TRBJ1-2, with 11 bases lining up with TRBD1. Germline CDR1 is SGDLS and CDR2 is YYNGEE. Trimming took 4 bases from V and 6 from J; bases not matched to a gene: 8. The CDR3 covers 15 residues. The CDR3 DNA reads as TGTGCCAGCAGCCCCGAGGACAGGGGGCGTGATGGCTACACCTTC. Amino acids: CASSPEDRGRDGYTF. Supplemented by reference TRBV9 and TRBJ1-2, the full variable domain reads DSGVTQTPKHLITATGQRVTLRCSPRSGDLSVYWYQQSLDQGLQFLIQYYNGEERAKGNILERFSAQQFPDLHSELNLSSLELGDSALYFCASSPEDRGRDGYTFGSGTRLTVV.